Listed here are 29 T cell receptor beta chains from one sample, sequenced in a study of T-cell reconstitution after alpha-beta-depleted transplantation in children. Unique molecular identifiers were incorporated into the prepared TCRbeta library. TCRdb used MiXCR to reprocess the PCR reads, holding one entry per CDR3 protein. The sample holds some 500,000 distinct CDR3 sequences, 15% to 20% seen once. The sequences come from PBMCs from the stem cell graft donor, collected from the stem cell graft. Every receptor here comes from a human donor who donated a stem cell graft to a child with acute lymphoblastic leukemia.

The genes are TRBV7-2 and TRBJ2-5; D not certain. Germline V lookup: CDR1 SGHTA, CDR2 FQGNSA. CDR3 size: 14 residues. Trimming pared 7 bases from V and 3 bases from J, leaving 15 bases between. DNA of the CDR3: TGTGCCAGCAACAAACGGACCCGAAAAGAGACCCAGTACTTC. Encoded protein: CASNKRTRKETQYF.

The V and J genes are TRBV11-2 and TRBJ2-6; D not resolved. The germline V gene encodes CDR1 SGHAT and CDR2 FQNNGV. Deletions cut 1 base from V and 1 base from J, with 11 bases between. There are 17 residues in the CDR3. CDR3 region: CASSLVSVGSGANVLTF. CDR3 nucleotides: TGTGCCAGCAGCTTAGTCAGTGTCGGATCTGGGGCCAACGTCCTGACTTTC.

The sample holds a few counts of this clonotype. The V and J genes are TRBV6-1 and TRBJ1-4; D uncertain. The germline CDR1 and CDR2 sequences are MNHNS and SASEGT. The CDR3 sequence is 13 residues long. With 10 bases removed from V and 7 bases from J, the gap between germline ends came to 16 bases. CDR3 region: CATRPRMSEKLFF. The DNA of the CDR3 is TGTGCCACCCGACCACGTATGAGTGAAAAACTGTTTTTT.

This sequence joins TRBV6-1 and TRBJ2-5; possibly TRBD1 for D (6 bases). The CDR3 is 16 residues long. The ends were cut back, 1 base at V and 2 bases at J, with 14 bases in the middle. CDR1 MNHNS and CDR2 SASEGT come from the germline V gene. DNA of the CDR3: TGTGCCAGCAGTGAAGAAATCGGACAGCTACAAGAGACCCAGTACTTC. It is translated as CASSEEIGQLQETQYF.

This sequence joins TRBV12-3 or TRBV12-4 and TRBJ2-1; no definite D call. The CDR3 is 16 amino acids. The V end was cut by 8 bases, the J end by 0 bases, with 17 bases between. In nucleotides, the CDR3 is TGTGCCAGCTGTGACGAGAAACTATCCTCCTACAATGAGCAGTTCTTC. Protein product: CASCDEKLSSYNEQFF.

In its sample, this clonotype was seen a few times. The chain uses TRBV9 and TRBJ2-3; the match to TRBD2 covers 7 bases. The junction had 6 bases not matched to a gene; V was cut back by 3 bases and J by 2 bases. The germline V gene encodes CDR1 SGDLS and CDR2 YYNGEE. The CDR3 has 15 amino acids. CDR3 in DNA: TGTGCCAGCAGCGGTACTAGCGCCTACACAGATACGCAGTATTTT. Its protein is CASSGTSAYTDTQYF.

This clonotype has just a few counts. This chain connects TRBV24-1 to TRBJ2-1, with 10 bases aligning to TRBD1. Trimming cost V 3 bases and J 8 bases; bases outside gene matches: 3. Germline V CDR1 and CDR2: KGHDR, SFDVKD. This CDR3 spans 14 amino acids. CDR3 sequence: CATSDGQGVDEQFF. In nucleotides, the CDR3 is TGTGCCACCAGTGATGGACAGGGGGTGGATGAGCAGTTCTTC.

This chain uses TRBV29-1 with TRBJ2-1, with D maybe TRBD2 (6 bases). V was pared by 7 bases and J by 7 bases, with 29 bases between. The CDR3 runs to 17 residues. The germline V gene has CDR1 SQVTM and CDR2 ANQGSEA. Here the CDR3 reads CSGRVAALSSTQNEQFF. The CDR3 bases are TGCAGCGGTCGGGTAGCGGCTCTCTCATCGACACAAAATGAGCAGTTCTTC.

The chain employs TRBV29-1 and TRBJ2-5; D is possibly TRBD2 (6 bases). The germline gives CDR1 SQVTM, CDR2 ANQGSEA. V lost 7 bases and J lost 0, with 15 bases in between. CDR3 length: 14 amino acids. CDR3 sequence reads: CSAQLADDQETQYF. The CDR3 nucleotides read TGCAGCGCCCAACTAGCTGATGACCAAGAGACCCAGTACTTC.

J is TRBJ1-1 and V is TRBV29-1, with a possible D match to TRBD1 (5 bases). CDR3 size: 13 residues. CDR1 is SQVTM, CDR2 ANQGSEA, per germline. The V end lost 6 bases, the J end lost 2 bases, and 13 bases lay between the germline ends. CDR3 DNA sequence: TGCAGCGTAACGACAGCCGATAACACTGAAGCTTTCTTT. Translated: CSVTTADNTEAFF. Full variable domain (outside the CDR3, taken from reference TRBV29-1 and TRBJ1-1): SAVISQKPSRDICQRGTSLTIQCQVDSQVTMMFWYRQQPGQSLTLIATANQGSEATYESGFVIDKFPISRPNLTFSTLTVSNMSPEDSSIYLCSVTTADNTEAFFGQGTRLTVV.

There are a few counts of this clonotype. The chain combines TRBV29-1 with TRBJ1-1, with TRBD1 identical over 10 bases. Germline CDR1 SQVTM, CDR2 ANQGSEA. The CDR3 loop spans 13 amino acids. The trim removed 6 bases at V and 7 bases at J, leaving 8 bases unmatched. The CDR3 DNA reads as TGCAGCGTACCTCGTGGGGACAGGGGTGAAGCTTTCTTT. It codes for CSVPRGDRGEAFF.

The chain carries TRBV4-2 and TRBJ2-5, with D unresolved. Trimming stripped 0 bases from V and 2 bases from J, with 4 bases between. Germline V CDR1 and CDR2: LGHNA, YNFKEQ. CDR3 length: 13 residues. The CDR3 region is CASSQEEQETQYF. DNA for the CDR3: TGTGCCAGCAGCCAAGAGGAGCAAGAGACCCAGTACTTC.

This clonotype was seen many times. The chain recombines TRBV20-1 with TRBJ2-3; no firm D call. CDR3 length equals 17 residues. CDR1 and CDR2 (germline): DFQATT, SNEGSKA (reference sequence). Trimming removed 3 bases from V and 4 bases from J, with 23 bases in between. CDR3 region: CSARGFQGPVGADTQYF. CDR3 sequence (DNA): TGCAGTGCTAGGGGCTTCCAAGGTCCTGTGGGCGCAGATACGCAGTATTTT.

This clonotype was seen only once. The rearrangement uses TRBV25-1 and TRBJ1-2; 8 bases map to TRBD1. With 6 bases clipped from V and 2 bases from J, the junction kept 11 bases outside the gene matches. Germline CDR1 reads MGHDK; CDR2 reads SYGVNS. This CDR3 has 16 amino acids. CDR3 bases: TGTGCCAGCAGAGGTCGGGACAGGTCCCCCAACTATGGCTACACCTTC. Its translation is CASRGRDRSPNYGYTF.

This rearrangement joins TRBV24-1 to TRBJ1-5; 7 nucleotides agree with TRBD1. Per germline, CDR1 KGHDR and CDR2 SFDVKD. CDR3 length: 15 residues. J gave up 2 bases and V 4 bases, and 4 bases lay outside the gene matches. CDR3 DNA sequence: TGTGCCACCAGTGACACGACAGGGCGCAATCAGCCCCAGCATTTT. This gives the protein CATSDTTGRNQPQHF.

The DNA of the CDR3 is TGCAGTGCTAGAGATGTTTCTTGGGTAGCGGGAGGGGGGTACAATGAGCAGTTCTTC. Protein sequence: CSARDVSWVAGGGYNEQFF. The chain carries TRBV20-1 and TRBJ2-1, with 11 bases that match TRBD2. The V and J ends lost 0 bases and 4 bases, in that order; junction bases with no gene match: 14. The CDR3 has 19 residues. Germline CDR1 DFQATT, CDR2 SNEGSKA (reference sequence).

This clonotype was found a few times. V usage is TRBV4-2 and J usage is TRBJ2-1; D gene unclear. CDR1 is LGHNA and CDR2 is YNFKEQ in the germline V gene. The CDR3 contains 13 residues. V was clipped by 0 bases and J by 7 bases, with 7 bases between them. In DNA form, the CDR3 reads TGTGCCAGCAGCCAAGATGGGAAGAATGAGCAGTTCTTC. This codes for CASSQDGKNEQFF.

This clonotype was seen more than once but under ten times. V usage is TRBV19 and J usage is TRBJ2-3, with D unclear. The CDR3 has 17 residues. Germline-derived CDR1 and CDR2 are LNHDA and SQIVND (reference sequence). V was clipped by 3 bases and J by 2 bases, with 18 bases between them. The CDR3 DNA is TGTGCCAGTAGTATTTCGGCCAGCGTAACGACCACAGATACGCAGTATTTT. As protein: CASSISASVTTTDTQYF.

This clonotype was detected a few times. The chain employs TRBV9 and TRBJ2-1, with TRBD2 as a possible D gene (5 bases). Per the germline V gene, CDR1 is SGDLS and CDR2 is YYNGEE. The CDR3 is made up of 15 amino acids. Trimming shortened V by 3 bases and J by 7 bases, and 17 bases separated the two germline ends. The CDR3 is CASSGLAGPGNEQFF. CDR3 nucleotides: TGTGCCAGCAGCGGGCTCGCGGGCCCCGGGAATGAGCAGTTCTTC.

In its sample, this clonotype was seen a few times. The chain has TRBV5-1 and TRBJ2-4; D might be TRBD1 or TRBD2, each matching 5 bases. Trimming took 2 bases from V and 8 from J, leaving 17 bases between them. This CDR3 region has 15 residues. CDR1 is SGHRS and CDR2 is YFSETQ in the germline V gene. CDR3 residues: CASSFQGPPQDIQYF. In DNA, the CDR3 is TGCGCCAGCAGCTTTCAGGGACCCCCACAGGACATTCAGTACTTC.

This clonotype has just a few counts. The CDR3 sequence is CASSPVVVGETQYF. The CDR3 DNA reads TGCGCCAGCAGCCCGGTGGTGGTGGGGGAGACCCAGTACTTC. The chain uses TRBV5-1 and TRBJ2-5; D unresolved. This CDR3 has 14 amino acids. CDR1 SGHRS and CDR2 YFSETQ come from the germline V gene. V was trimmed by 4 bases and J by 5 bases, leaving 15 bases between them.

This clonotype was recorded a few times. CDR3 amino acids: CASSEGGEITYEQYF. The CDR3 DNA sequence: TGTGCCAGCAGTGAAGGAGGCGAAATAACCTACGAGCAGTACTTC. The V gene is TRBV12-3 or TRBV12-4, the J gene TRBJ2-7; possible D gene TRBD2, 5 bases. CDR3 length: 15 amino acids. V was cut by 5 bases and J by 2 bases, with 16 bases left in between.

This clonotype was seen a few times. The CDR3: CASSWKPDRANEQYF. The CDR3, as DNA: TGTGCCAGCAGCTGGAAGCCCGACAGGGCCAACGAGCAGTACTTC. V gene TRBV5-6 combines with J gene TRBJ2-7; TRBD1 agrees at 7 bases. Trimming cost V 3 bases and J 5 bases; bases outside gene matches: 11. Germline CDR1 is SGHDT and CDR2 is YYEEEE. The CDR3 is 15 residues long. Together with reference TRBV5-6 and TRBJ2-7, the CDR3 gives the full variable domain: DAGVTQSPTHLIKTRGQQVTLRCSPKSGHDTVSWYQQALGQGPQFIFQYYEEEERQRGNFPDRFSGHQFPNYSSELNVNALLLGDSALYLCASSWKPDRANEQYFGPGTRLTVT.

The chain's CDR3 is CASSQLDQAGVLDEQFF. CDR3 nucleotide sequence: TGCGCCAGCAGCCAATTAGACCAAGCGGGAGTTTTAGATGAGCAGTTCTTC. The rearrangement joins TRBV4-1 to TRBJ2-1, with 8 nucleotides matching TRBD2. There are 17 residues in the CDR3. Trimming at V came to 2 bases and at J to 8 bases, leaving 14 bases not matched to a gene. Germline V lookup: CDR1 MGHRA, CDR2 YSYEKL.

This clonotype came up many times. An end of the junction differs from the germline gene, which may be a read error. This rearrangement joins TRBV5-1 to TRBJ1-1, with D hard to call. Germline CDR1 and CDR2: SGHRS and YFSETQ. The CDR3 is 14 residues long. CDR3 DNA: TGTGCCAGCAGCTTAGCGCGCCCGAACACTGAAGCTTTCTTT. It translates to CASSLARPNTEAFF.

The chain has TRBV29-1 and TRBJ2-1; 7 bases are a match to TRBD2. The CDR3 has 15 residues. Per the germline V gene, CDR1 is SQVTM and CDR2 is ANQGSEA. Losses at the gene ends were 3 bases for V and 4 bases for J; bases not matched to a gene: 9. CDR3: CSVDPGEGVYNEQFF. The CDR3 DNA sequence: TGCAGCGTTGATCCGGGGGAGGGAGTGTACAATGAGCAGTTCTTC.

This clonotype was seen a handful of times. The genes are TRBV27 and TRBJ2-7; 7 bases fit TRBD1. This CDR3 is built from 16 residues. V gave up 5 bases and J gave up 3 bases; unmatched junction bases: 13. The germline gives CDR1 MNHEY, CDR2 SMNVEV (reference sequence). The CDR3 here is CASSAGTVPLLYEQYF. In DNA, the CDR3 is TGTGCCAGCAGTGCCGGGACAGTTCCCCTCCTCTACGAGCAGTACTTC.

This chain joins TRBV29-1 and TRBJ2-2; maybe TRBD1 (6 bases). CDR1 SQVTM and CDR2 ANQGSEA come from the germline V gene. This CDR3 comprises 12 residues. In nucleotides, the CDR3 is TGCAGGGGGGACACGAACACCGGGGAGCTGTTTTTT. Its translation is CRGDTNTGELFF.

This clonotype has more than one count but fewer than ten. This chain joins TRBV20-1 and TRBJ2-3; maybe TRBD1 (6 bases). The CDR3 has 14 residues. Germline CDR1 reads DFQATT; CDR2 reads SNEGSKA (reference sequence). V shed 6 bases and J shed 2 bases, with 15 bases lying between them. CDR3 DNA sequence: TGCAGTGCAGGGGACAATTGGTTCACAGATACGCAGTATTTT. It translates to CSAGDNWFTDTQYF.